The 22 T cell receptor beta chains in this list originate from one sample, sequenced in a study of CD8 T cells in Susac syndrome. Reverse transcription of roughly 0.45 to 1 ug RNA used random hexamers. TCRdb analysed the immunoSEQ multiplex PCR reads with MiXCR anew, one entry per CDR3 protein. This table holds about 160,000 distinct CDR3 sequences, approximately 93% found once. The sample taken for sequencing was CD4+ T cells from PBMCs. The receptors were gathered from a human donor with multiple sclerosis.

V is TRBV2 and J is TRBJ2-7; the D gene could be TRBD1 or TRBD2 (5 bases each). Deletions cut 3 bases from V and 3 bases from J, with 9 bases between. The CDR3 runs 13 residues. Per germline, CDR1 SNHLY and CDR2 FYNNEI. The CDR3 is CASSDRGHYEQYF. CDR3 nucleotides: TGTGCCAGCAGTGACCGGGGCCACTACGAGCAGTACTTC.

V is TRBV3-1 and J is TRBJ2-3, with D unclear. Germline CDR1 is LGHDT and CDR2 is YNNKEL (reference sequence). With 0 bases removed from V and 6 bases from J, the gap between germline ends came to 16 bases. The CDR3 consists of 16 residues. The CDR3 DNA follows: TGTGCCAGCAGCCAAGATCGCATACGAGAGGCCGATACGCAGTATTTT. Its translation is CASSQDRIREADTQYF.

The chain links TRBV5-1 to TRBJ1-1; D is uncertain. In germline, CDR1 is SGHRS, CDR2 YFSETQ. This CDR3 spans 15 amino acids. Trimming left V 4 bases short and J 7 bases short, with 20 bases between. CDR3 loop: CASSQQSYDTGEAFF. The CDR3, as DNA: TGCGCCAGCAGCCAACAGTCCTATGACACTGGTGAAGCTTTCTTT. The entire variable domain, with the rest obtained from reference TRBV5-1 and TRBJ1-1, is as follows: KAGVTQTPRYLIKTRGQQVTLSCSPISGHRSVSWYQQTPGQGLQFLFEYFSETQRNKGNFPGRFSGRQFSNSRSEMNVSTLELGDSALYLCASSQQSYDTGEAFFGQGTRLTVV.

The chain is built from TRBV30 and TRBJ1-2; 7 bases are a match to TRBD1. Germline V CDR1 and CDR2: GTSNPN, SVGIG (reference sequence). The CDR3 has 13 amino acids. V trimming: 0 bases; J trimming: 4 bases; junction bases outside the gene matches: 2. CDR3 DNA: TGTGCCTGGAGTGTACGGGACAGCTATGGCTACACCTTC. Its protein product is CAWSVRDSYGYTF.

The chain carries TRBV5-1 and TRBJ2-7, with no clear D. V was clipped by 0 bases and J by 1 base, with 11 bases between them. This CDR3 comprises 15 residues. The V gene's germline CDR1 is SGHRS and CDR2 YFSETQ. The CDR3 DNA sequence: TGCGCCAGCAGCTTGGCTGCAGCTCTTTCCTACGAGCAGTACTTC. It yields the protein CASSLAAALSYEQYF.

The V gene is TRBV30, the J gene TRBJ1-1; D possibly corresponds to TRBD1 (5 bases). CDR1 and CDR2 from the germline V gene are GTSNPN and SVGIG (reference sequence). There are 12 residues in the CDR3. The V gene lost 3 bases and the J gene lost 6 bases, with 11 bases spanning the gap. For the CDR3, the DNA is TGTGCCTGGAGCTTTAGGGGATCTGAAGCTTTCTTT. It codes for CAWSFRGSEAFF.

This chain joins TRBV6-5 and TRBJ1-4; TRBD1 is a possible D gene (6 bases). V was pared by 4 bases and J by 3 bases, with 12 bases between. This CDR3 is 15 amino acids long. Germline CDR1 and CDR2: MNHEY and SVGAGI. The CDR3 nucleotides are TGTGCCAGCAGTTCGGGGGGGCTGGCTAATGAAAAACTGTTTTTT. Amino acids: CASSSGGLANEKLFF.

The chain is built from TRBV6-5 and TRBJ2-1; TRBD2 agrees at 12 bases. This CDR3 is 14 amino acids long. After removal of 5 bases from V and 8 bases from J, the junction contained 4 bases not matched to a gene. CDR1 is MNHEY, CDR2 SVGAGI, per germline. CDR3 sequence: CASSRLAGVDEQFF. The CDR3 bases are TGTGCCAGCAGTCGACTAGCGGGAGTCGATGAGCAGTTCTTC.

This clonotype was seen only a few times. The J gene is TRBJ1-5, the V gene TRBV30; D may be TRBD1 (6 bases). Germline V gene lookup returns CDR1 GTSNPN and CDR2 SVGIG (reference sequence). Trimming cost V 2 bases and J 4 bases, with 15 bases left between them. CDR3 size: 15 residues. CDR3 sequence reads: CAWSPRDISNQPQHF. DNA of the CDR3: TGTGCCTGGAGTCCCCGGGACATTAGTAATCAGCCCCAGCATTTT. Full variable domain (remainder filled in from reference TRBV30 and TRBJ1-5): SQTIHQWPATLVQPVGSPLSLECTVEGTSNPNLYWYRQAAGRGLQLLFYSVGIGQISSEVPQNLSASRPQDRQFILSSKKLLLSDSGFYLCAWSPRDISNQPQHFGDGTRLSIL.

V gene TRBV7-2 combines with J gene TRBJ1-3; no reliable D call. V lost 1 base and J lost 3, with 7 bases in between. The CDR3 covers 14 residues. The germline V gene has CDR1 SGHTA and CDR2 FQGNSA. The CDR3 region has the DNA TGTGCCAGCAGCTTAGGGACCATTGGAAACACCATATATTTT. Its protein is CASSLGTIGNTIYF.

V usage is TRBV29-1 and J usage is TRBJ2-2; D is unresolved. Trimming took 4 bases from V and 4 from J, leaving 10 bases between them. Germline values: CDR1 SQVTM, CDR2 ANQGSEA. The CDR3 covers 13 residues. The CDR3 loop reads CSVAETITGELFF. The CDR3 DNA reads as TGCAGCGTTGCCGAAACCATCACCGGGGAGCTGTTTTTT.

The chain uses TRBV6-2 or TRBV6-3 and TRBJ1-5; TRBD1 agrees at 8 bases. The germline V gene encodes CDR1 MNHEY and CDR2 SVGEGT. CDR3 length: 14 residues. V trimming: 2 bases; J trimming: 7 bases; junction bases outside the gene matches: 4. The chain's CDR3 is CASSYGQGTQPQHF. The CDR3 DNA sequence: TGTGCCAGCAGTTACGGACAGGGTACACAGCCCCAGCATTTT.

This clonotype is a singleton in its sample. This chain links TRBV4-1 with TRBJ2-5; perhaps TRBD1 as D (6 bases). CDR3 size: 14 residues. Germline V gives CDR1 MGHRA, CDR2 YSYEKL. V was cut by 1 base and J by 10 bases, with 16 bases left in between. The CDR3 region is CASSQAYPEGDQYF. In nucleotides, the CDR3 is TGCGCCAGCAGCCAAGCATACCCCGAGGGGGACCAGTACTTC.

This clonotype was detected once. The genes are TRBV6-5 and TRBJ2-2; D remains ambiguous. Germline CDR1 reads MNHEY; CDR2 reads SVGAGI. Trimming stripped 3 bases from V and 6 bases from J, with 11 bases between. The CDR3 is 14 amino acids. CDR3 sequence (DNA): TGTGCCAGCAGTTATATAATCCGATCCGGGGAGCTGTTTTTT. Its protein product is CASSYIIRSGELFF.

The CDR3 here is CSARGVDRRINPYEQYF. DNA of the CDR3: TGCAGTGCTAGAGGGGTCGACAGACGAATTAACCCCTACGAGCAGTACTTC. The V and J genes are TRBV20-1 and TRBJ2-7; a weak D match, TRBD1 (5 bases). Deletions cut 1 base from V and 2 bases from J, with 21 bases between. The CDR3 extends over 17 amino acids. Germline lookup yields CDR1 DFQATT and CDR2 SNEGSKA (reference sequence).

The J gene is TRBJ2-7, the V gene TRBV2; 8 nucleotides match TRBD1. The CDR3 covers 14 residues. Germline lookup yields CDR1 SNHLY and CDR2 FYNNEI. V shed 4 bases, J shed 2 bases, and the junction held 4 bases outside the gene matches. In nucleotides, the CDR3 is TGTGCCAGCAGTGGAGGACAGGGACCCTACGAGCAGTACTTC. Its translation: CASSGGQGPYEQYF. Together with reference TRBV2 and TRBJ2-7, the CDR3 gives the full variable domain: EPEVTQTPSHQVTQMGQEVILRCVPISNHLYFYWYRQILGQKVEFLVSFYNNEISEKSEIFDDQFSVERPDGSNFTLKIRSTKLEDSAMYFCASSGGQGPYEQYFGPGTRLTVT.

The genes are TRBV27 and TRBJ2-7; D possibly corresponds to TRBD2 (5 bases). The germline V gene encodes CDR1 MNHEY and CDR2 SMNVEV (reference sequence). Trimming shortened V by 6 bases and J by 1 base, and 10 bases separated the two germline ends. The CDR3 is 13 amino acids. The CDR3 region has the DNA TGTGCCAGCAGCCCTAGCTTTTCCTACGAGCAGTACTTC. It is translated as CASSPSFSYEQYF.

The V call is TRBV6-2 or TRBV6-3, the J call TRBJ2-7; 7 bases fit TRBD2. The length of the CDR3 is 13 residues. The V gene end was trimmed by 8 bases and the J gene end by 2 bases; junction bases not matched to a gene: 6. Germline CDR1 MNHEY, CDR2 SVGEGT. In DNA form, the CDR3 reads TGTGCCAGCCGGTGGGCGGGGGCCTACGAGCAGTACTTC. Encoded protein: CASRWAGAYEQYF.

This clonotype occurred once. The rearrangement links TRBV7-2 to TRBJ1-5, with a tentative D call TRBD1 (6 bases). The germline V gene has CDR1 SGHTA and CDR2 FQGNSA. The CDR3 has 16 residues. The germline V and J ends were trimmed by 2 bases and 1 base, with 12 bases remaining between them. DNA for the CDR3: TGTGCCAGCAGCTTACAAACAGGGCTGAGCAATCAGCCCCAGCATTTT. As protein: CASSLQTGLSNQPQHF.

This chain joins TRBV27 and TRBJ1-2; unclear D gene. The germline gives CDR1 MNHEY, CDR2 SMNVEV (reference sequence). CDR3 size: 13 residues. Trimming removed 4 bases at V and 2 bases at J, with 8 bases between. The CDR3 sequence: CASSYSGNYGYTF. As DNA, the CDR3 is TGTGCCAGCAGTTATTCGGGCAACTATGGCTACACCTTC.

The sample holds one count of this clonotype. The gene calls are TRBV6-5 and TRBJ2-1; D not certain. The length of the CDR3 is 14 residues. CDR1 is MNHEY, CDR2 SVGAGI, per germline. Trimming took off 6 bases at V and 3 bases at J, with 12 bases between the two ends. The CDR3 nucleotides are TGTGCCAGCAGAAGTCGGCGAGGCTACAATGAGCAGTTCTTC. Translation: CASRSRRGYNEQFF.

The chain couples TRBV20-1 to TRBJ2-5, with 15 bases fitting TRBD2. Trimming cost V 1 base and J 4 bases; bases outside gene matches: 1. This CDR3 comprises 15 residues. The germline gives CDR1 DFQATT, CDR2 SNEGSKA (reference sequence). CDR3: CSARGGLAGGETQYF. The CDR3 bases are TGCAGTGCTAGAGGGGGACTAGCGGGAGGAGAGACCCAGTACTTC.